These T cell receptor beta chains were read from a single sample in a study of T cell responses to AZD1222 COVID-19 vaccine. Data came from immunoSEQ multiplex PCR; TCRdb stores just in-frame clones and leaves some out. Seen here are more than 110,000 clones, approximately 90% observed once, and the top ten hold around 2.8%. This specimen was peripheral blood, taken on day 0 of AZD1222 vaccination. The receptors stem from an adult in good health. Each CDR3 is given without its conserved first and last residue.

ASSFPGLPNEQY | TRBJ2-7 | TRBV11-3
ASSLSVPADRAQPQH | TRBJ1-5 | TRBV5-5
ASSLVAPYEQY | TRBJ2-7 | TRBV5-1
AWSDTAGNTIY | TRBJ1-3 | TRBV30
ASSLAYTSGNTIY | TRBJ1-3 | TRBV7-9
ASSLGGTFNEKLF | TRBJ1-4 | TRBV5-1
ASIPGQGHNEQF | TRBJ2-1 | TRBV28
ASSHLLGGGYEQY | TRBJ2-7 | TRBV6-2/TRBV6-3
ASSHTSADTQY | TRBJ2-3 | TRBV7-9
ASGTRNTNTQY | TRBJ2-3 | TRBV9
ASSLGPSNQPQH | TRBJ1-5 | TRBV5-8
ASNTRPGSTDTQY | TRBJ2-3 | TRBV28
ASSWAQDRYGYT | TRBJ1-2 | TRBV28
ASSPPTGGITGELF | TRBJ2-2 | TRBV18
ASSGQPNTEAF | TRBJ1-1 | TRBV2